The rows below give T cell receptor beta chains drawn from one sample of a study of fetal regulatory T cell absence and autoimmunity. Clones were sequenced by immunoSEQ multiplex PCR, and TCRdb holds only the in-frame ones, with some missing. The table shows around 100,000 clones, with about three quarters occurring only once. Source material: pancreas tissue. The receptor source for this set is a male donor with IPEX syndrome. The CDR3 runs from the conserved cysteine through the conserved F or W. The D gene is left open where the match is weak. Where a row states a size, it is once, few, many or the class of an expanded clone; other rows omit it.

cdr3_aa,cdr3_nt,j_call,d_call,clone_size,v_call
CASIRVEDPLGYTF,TGTGCCAGCATTCGGGTCGAGGATCCGTTGGGCTACACCTTC,TRBJ1-2,-,few,TRBV6-1
CASRPGLMNTEAFF,TGTGCCAGCAGGCCAGGGCTAATGAACACTGAAGCTTTCTTT,TRBJ1-1,-,-,TRBV5-8
CASSSTSGPTYEQYF,TGCGCCAGCAGCTCGACTAGCGGGCCAACCTACGAGCAGTACTTC,TRBJ2-7,TRBD2,once,TRBV5-1
CASSRAGAGAYEQYF,TGTGCCAGCAGCCGAGCGGGGGCGGGCGCATACGAGCAGTACTTC,TRBJ2-7,TRBD2,-,TRBV13
CASSTSYEQYF,TGTGCCAGCAGCACCTCCTACGAGCAGTACTTC,TRBJ2-7,-,-,TRBV6-5
CASSLSPSGRRGETQYF,TGTGCCAGCAGCTTGAGTCCTAGCGGGAGGAGGGGAGAGACCCAGTACTTC,TRBJ2-5,TRBD2,-,TRBV5-6
CAISVADDRNTEAFF,TGTGCCATCAGTGTAGCAGACGATAGGAACACTGAAGCTTTCTTT,TRBJ1-1,-,-,TRBV10-3
CASTYSGTDEKLFF,TGCGCCAGCACTTATTCCGGGACGGATGAAAAACTGTTTTTT,TRBJ1-4,-,-,TRBV5-1
CASSAGALSYEQYF,TGTGCCAGCAGTGCCGGGGCCCTCTCCTACGAGCAGTACTTC,TRBJ2-7,-,-,TRBV27
CATSRDWAPYNEQFF,TGTGCCACCAGCAGAGATTGGGCACCCTACAATGAGCAGTTCTTC,TRBJ2-1,-,-,TRBV15
CAWRPDLTPLYEQYF,TGTGCCTGGAGGCCGGACCTCACCCCCCTTTACGAGCAGTACTTC,TRBJ2-7,-,few,TRBV30
CASTRGGLNTEAFF,TGTGCCAGCACGCGGGGGGGCTTGAACACTGAAGCTTTCTTT,TRBJ1-1,-,-,TRBV6-5
CASSETTGNTEAFF,TGTGCCAGCAGTGAAACGACAGGGAACACTGAAGCTTTCTTT,TRBJ1-1,-,-,TRBV6-1
CASSLGGYEQYF,TGCGCCAGCAGCCTCGGGGGATACGAGCAGTACTTC,TRBJ2-7,-,-,TRBV4-1
CASSLRGLAGGKGELFF,TGTGCCAGCAGCTTGAGAGGACTAGCTGGGGGTAAAGGGGAGCTGTTTTTT,TRBJ2-2,TRBD2,-,TRBV5-4
CASSNQGGGRGTGELFF,TGTGCCAGCAGCAACCAGGGCGGGGGCCGGGGGACCGGGGAGCTGTTTTTT,TRBJ2-2,-,-,TRBV11-3
CASSPGDSYFTDTQYF,TGTGCCAGCAGCCCGGGGGACAGCTACTTCACAGATACGCAGTATTTT,TRBJ2-3,-,-,TRBV9
CASRAVGGGGELFF,TGCGCCAGCAGAGCGGTCGGAGGTGGCGGGGAGCTGTTTTTT,TRBJ2-2,-,-,TRBV4-1
CASSESTAKNIQYF,TGCGCCAGCAGTGAGTCGACAGCCAAAAACATTCAGTACTTC,TRBJ2-4,-,once,TRBV10-2
CASSTSYNEQFF,TGTGCCAGCAGCACTAGCTACAATGAGCAGTTCTTC,TRBJ2-1,-,-,TRBV7-9
CASSLCLAGGSKYF,TGTGCCAGCAGCTTGTGCCTAGCGGGGGGTTCGAAGTACTTC,TRBJ2-7,TRBD2,-,TRBV5-5
CASSEGLSYEQYF,TGTGCCAGCAGTGAAGGCTTATCCTACGAGCAGTACTTC,TRBJ2-7,-,few,TRBV25-1
CASSYSGQRKNTEAFF,TGTGCCAGCAGTTACTCCGGCCAAAGGAAGAACACTGAAGCTTTCTTT,TRBJ1-1,-,-,TRBV6-5
CASKMTGGRTEAFF,TGTGCCAGTAAGATGACAGGGGGCCGCACTGAAGCTTTCTTT,TRBJ1-1,TRBD1,-,TRBV19
CASRGAYYGYTF,TGTGCCAGCAGGGGGGCGTATTATGGCTACACCTTC,TRBJ1-2,-,few,TRBV25-1
CASSDGGLPAFF,TGTGCCAGCAGTGACGGGGGCCTACCAGCTTTCTTT,TRBJ1-1,-,-,TRBV25-1
CASRFDTNTEAFF,TGTGCCAGCAGATTCGACACGAACACTGAAGCTTTCTTT,TRBJ1-1,-,-,TRBV2
CASSPIPLQGCNNQPQHF,TGTGCCAGCAGCCCTATTCCGCTACAGGGGTGCAACAATCAGCCCCAGCATTTT,TRBJ1-5,TRBD1,-,TRBV9
CATSLWVGGVEQYF,TGTGCCACCAGCTTATGGGTAGGGGGGGTGGAGCAGTACTTC,TRBJ2-7,-,-,TRBV7-2
CASSRPGQGPYGYTF,TGTGCCAGCAGTCGCCCGGGACAGGGCCCATATGGCTACACCTTC,TRBJ1-2,TRBD1,-,TRBV6-5
CASSLTKNYGYTF,TGTGCCAGCAGTTTAACAAAGAACTATGGCTACACCTTC,TRBJ1-2,-,once,TRBV27
CASSPPTGSVNEQFF,TGCGCCAGCAGCCCTCCGACAGGGTCGGTCAATGAGCAGTTCTTC,TRBJ2-1,TRBD1,-,TRBV5-1
CASRLYPGLAGGGVETQYF,TGTGCAAGTCGCTTGTACCCGGGACTAGCGGGGGGCGGGGTAGAGACCCAGTACTTC,TRBJ2-5,-,-,TRBV12-2
CASSPTTSGKDTGELFF,TGTGCCAGCTCACCGACGACTAGCGGGAAGGACACCGGGGAGCTGTTTTTT,TRBJ2-2,TRBD2,once,TRBV18
CASSQTGASTDTQYF,TGTGCCAGCAGCCAGACTGGGGCTAGCACAGATACGCAGTATTTT,TRBJ2-3,-,-,TRBV7-9
CASQGNSGNTIYF,TGTGCCAGCCAGGGGAACTCTGGAAACACCATATATTTT,TRBJ1-3,-,-,TRBV6-5
CASSVDPTRPEQYF,TGTGCCAGCAGCGTAGACCCAACTAGACCCGAGCAGTACTTC,TRBJ2-7,-,-,TRBV9
CASSFSFRYEQYF,TGTGCCAGCAGTTTCTCGTTCAGATACGAGCAGTACTTC,TRBJ2-7,-,-,TRBV27
CSSTGNGYTF,TGCAGTTCAACAGGGAATGGCTACACCTTC,TRBJ1-2,-,few,TRBV20-1
CASSIGLAGGLGEQFF,TGTGCCAGTAGTATAGGCCTAGCGGGGGGGCTGGGTGAGCAGTTCTTC,TRBJ2-1,TRBD2,-,TRBV19
CASSLARGYEQYF,TGTGCTAGCAGCTTAGCCAGGGGCTACGAGCAGTACTTC,TRBJ2-7,-,-,TRBV7-7
CASSQEGGGSYNEQFF,TGCGCCAGCAGCCAAGAGGGCGGGGGGTCCTACAATGAGCAGTTCTTC,TRBJ2-1,TRBD2,-,TRBV4-3
CASSESRASYEQYF,TGCGCCAGCAGTGAGTCCAGGGCCTCCTACGAGCAGTACTTC,TRBJ2-7,-,-,TRBV10-1
CASSQGGARVVNQPQHF,TGCGCCAGCAGCCAAGGAGGGGCCAGGGTAGTCAATCAGCCCCAGCATTTT,TRBJ1-5,-,-,TRBV4-1
CASRDGQGYEKLFF,TGTGCCAGCAGGGACGGACAGGGGTATGAAAAACTGTTTTTT,TRBJ1-4,TRBD1,-,TRBV6-5
CASSPPLAGGVRETQYF,TGTGCCAGCAGTCCCCCCCTAGCGGGGGGGGTTCGAGAGACCCAGTACTTC,TRBJ2-5,TRBD2,-,TRBV27
CASSAGTGLSEAFF,TGTGCCAGCAGCGCCGGGACAGGGTTAAGTGAAGCTTTCTTT,TRBJ1-1,TRBD1,-,TRBV9
CASSLGTGGAGELFF,TGTGCCAGCAGCTTAGGGACAGGGGGCGCCGGGGAGCTGTTTTTT,TRBJ2-2,TRBD1,-,TRBV11-2
CASSIDLLKGGTDTQYF,TGTGCCAGTAGTATAGATCTTTTAAAGGGGGGCACAGATACGCAGTATTTT,TRBJ2-3,-,-,TRBV19
CASSLVGRSSYEQYF,TGCGCCAGCAGCTTGGTTGGTCGAAGCTCCTACGAGCAGTACTTC,TRBJ2-7,-,once,TRBV5-1
CASSLDWLAGGYEQYF,TGTGCCAGCAGCTTAGATTGGCTAGCGGGGGGCTACGAGCAGTACTTC,TRBJ2-7,TRBD2,-,TRBV11-2
CASSEGGSTDTQYF,TGCGCCAGCAGTGAGGGGGGGAGCACAGATACGCAGTATTTT,TRBJ2-3,-,-,TRBV10-1
CASGETRATQYF,TGTGCTAGTGGTGAGACTAGAGCTACGCAGTATTTT,TRBJ2-3,-,-,TRBV12-5
CASSYSGEEKLFF,TGTGCCAGCAGTTACTCGGGAGAGGAAAAACTGTTTTTT,TRBJ1-4,-,-,TRBV6-5
CASSLAAGWEQYF,TGTGCCAGCAGCTTGGCCGCGGGATGGGAGCAGTACTTC,TRBJ2-7,-,-,TRBV5-4
CASRGTSGRRGETQYF,TGTGCCAGCAGAGGGACTAGCGGGAGACGAGGAGAGACCCAGTACTTC,TRBJ2-5,TRBD2,-,TRBV27
CASSTPGTASTDTQYF,TGTGCCAGCAGTACCCCCGGGACAGCAAGCACAGATACGCAGTATTTT,TRBJ2-3,TRBD1,-,TRBV6-6